The sequence of this T cell receptor (beta chain) was determined in a study of shared clonotypes between healthy human individuals. At the level of the study: CD4 naive and CD4 memory each took three plates per donor, while CD8 naive took two and CD8 memory one. Study-wide points: Incompleteness in sorted-subset sequencing, despite large depth, was shown by rarefaction.

Concerning this clone: Its antigen is not known. Other DNA sequences of this sample code for an identical CDR3.

The V gene lost 3 bases and the J gene lost 1 base, with 6 bases spanning the gap. CDR1 is KGHSH and CDR2 is LQKENI in the germline V gene. The CDR3 consists of 13 residues. Using immunoSEQ multiplex PCR, the repertoire was profiled, and TCRdb retains in-frame clones only, with some absent. The table shows 2 million to 2.5 million clones, with 93% occurring only once. Recent vaccinations or acute infections were absent in the healthy HIV-negative adult donors. From CD4+ cells came CD45RA+ naive and CD45RA-negative memory subsets. V and J are TRBV18 and TRBJ2-5, with D perhaps matching TRBD1 or TRBD2 (5 bases each). This clonotype originated in a man younger than 35 in good health. Some clones in this sample may be carry-over from other donors' samples. The sample consisted of naive CD4+ T cells from PBMCs. This sample's subset: CD45RA+ positively selected. DNA of the CDR3: TGTGCCAGCTCACCGGGGACCCAAGAGACCCAGTACTTC. This translates into CASSPGTQETQYF.